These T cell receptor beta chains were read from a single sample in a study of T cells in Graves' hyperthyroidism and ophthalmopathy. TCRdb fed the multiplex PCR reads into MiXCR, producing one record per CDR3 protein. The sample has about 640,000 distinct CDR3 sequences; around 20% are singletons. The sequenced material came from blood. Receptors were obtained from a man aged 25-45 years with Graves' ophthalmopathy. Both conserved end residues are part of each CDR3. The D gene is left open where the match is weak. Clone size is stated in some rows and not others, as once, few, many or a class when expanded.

cdr3_nt: TGTGCCACCCGGGACTACAATGAGCAGTTCTTC; cdr3_aa: CATRDYNEQFF; v_call: TRBV6-8; j_call: TRBJ2-1; d_call: NA; clone_size: few
cdr3_nt: TGTGCCAGCAGCGTAGCTCTGGGAAGCTCCTACAATGAGCAGTTCTTC; cdr3_aa: CASSVALGSSYNEQFF; v_call: TRBV9; j_call: TRBJ2-1; d_call: NA; clone_size: NA
cdr3_nt: TGTGCCAGCAGTGGCACAGGGCTAGGGATCTACGAGCAGTACTTC; cdr3_aa: CASSGTGLGIYEQYF; v_call: TRBV28; j_call: TRBJ2-7; d_call: NA; clone_size: NA
cdr3_nt: TGTGCCAGCAGGGGAGGGGGCGCTGGCCAGCCCCAGCATTTT; cdr3_aa: CASRGGGAGQPQHF; v_call: TRBV12-3/TRBV12-4; j_call: TRBJ1-5; d_call: TRBD1; clone_size: many
cdr3_nt: TGTGCCAGCAACACCGGACAGGGAGCAGGCTCTAACATTCAGTACTTC; cdr3_aa: CASNTGQGAGSNIQYF; v_call: TRBV28; j_call: TRBJ2-4; d_call: TRBD1; clone_size: many
cdr3_nt: TGTGCCCAGCAGCACTTGGACAGGAACACTGAAGCTTTCTTT; cdr3_aa: CAQQHLDRNTEAFF; v_call: TRBV14; j_call: TRBJ1-1; d_call: NA; clone_size: NA
cdr3_nt: TGTGCCTGGGCTGACATCACCTATGGCTACACCTTC; cdr3_aa: CAWADITYGYTF; v_call: TRBV30; j_call: TRBJ1-2; d_call: NA; clone_size: few
cdr3_nt: TGTGCCAGCAGGGGGACAGGGAAATCCTACGAGCAGTACTTC; cdr3_aa: CASRGTGKSYEQYF; v_call: TRBV28; j_call: TRBJ2-7; d_call: TRBD1; clone_size: many
cdr3_nt: TGTGCCAGCAGTGAGGCCAGGGCTAACTATGGCTACACCTTC; cdr3_aa: CASSEARANYGYTF; v_call: TRBV2; j_call: TRBJ1-2; d_call: NA; clone_size: many
cdr3_nt: TGTGCCAGCTCACCACTGGGATACGGGGACGAGCAGTACTTC; cdr3_aa: CASSPLGYGDEQYF; v_call: TRBV18; j_call: TRBJ2-7; d_call: NA; clone_size: NA
cdr3_nt: TGTGCCAGCAGTTACAGGGTGGACACCGGGGAGCTGTTTTTT; cdr3_aa: CASSYRVDTGELFF; v_call: TRBV6-2/TRBV6-3; j_call: TRBJ2-2; d_call: NA; clone_size: few
cdr3_nt: TGTGCCAGCAGCGGGGGGGGGAACACTGAAGCTTTCTTT; cdr3_aa: CASSGGGNTEAFF; v_call: TRBV12-3/TRBV12-4; j_call: TRBJ1-1; d_call: NA; clone_size: many
cdr3_nt: TGTGCCAGCAGCACAACTGACAGGGGGACGGGCGAGCAGTACTTC; cdr3_aa: CASSTTDRGTGEQYF; v_call: TRBV12-3/TRBV12-4; j_call: TRBJ2-7; d_call: TRBD1; clone_size: many
cdr3_nt: TGTGCCAGCAGTGAACGTTTCCGCGGACTAGCGGGAGCGAAAGCCTACGAGCAGTACTTC; cdr3_aa: CASSERFRGLAGAKAYEQYF; v_call: TRBV6-1; j_call: TRBJ2-7; d_call: TRBD2; clone_size: NA
cdr3_nt: TGTGCCAGCAGCTTTAGCGGGGAAGGGACAGATACGCAGTATTTT; cdr3_aa: CASSFSGEGTDTQYF; v_call: TRBV5-4; j_call: TRBJ2-3; d_call: TRBD2; clone_size: NA
cdr3_nt: TGCAGTGCAAGGACTAGCTTTGAGTTCTTC; cdr3_aa: CSARTSFEFF; v_call: TRBV20-1; j_call: TRBJ2-1; d_call: TRBD2; clone_size: NA
cdr3_nt: TGTGCCAGCAGTTCCCCCGGGACTAGCTTCTACGAGCAGTACTTC; cdr3_aa: CASSSPGTSFYEQYF; v_call: TRBV6-9; j_call: TRBJ2-7; d_call: TRBD2; clone_size: NA
cdr3_nt: TGTGCCAGCAGCCGGGGACTAGCGGCAACCCAAGAGACCCAGTACTTC; cdr3_aa: CASSRGLAATQETQYF; v_call: TRBV6-1; j_call: TRBJ2-5; d_call: TRBD2; clone_size: few
cdr3_nt: TGTGCCAGCAGCTTAGCAGTGGGGATGAACACTGAAGCTTTCTTT; cdr3_aa: CASSLAVGMNTEAFF; v_call: TRBV7-2; j_call: TRBJ1-1; d_call: NA; clone_size: many
cdr3_nt: TGTGCCAGCATCGGGACTAGCGGGAGGGCCTCGGGGAATGAGCAGTTCTTC; cdr3_aa: CASIGTSGRASGNEQFF; v_call: TRBV6-1; j_call: TRBJ2-1; d_call: TRBD2; clone_size: NA
cdr3_nt: TGTGCCAGTAGTATAGACTCCCTGACTAGCGGGAGCACATATGAGCAGTTCTTC; cdr3_aa: CASSIDSLTSGSTYEQFF; v_call: TRBV19; j_call: TRBJ2-1; d_call: TRBD2; clone_size: NA
cdr3_nt: TGTGCCAGCAGCCCTAGCCGCAGCGGGAGGGCGGGCTCCTACAATGAGCAGTTCTTC; cdr3_aa: CASSPSRSGRAGSYNEQFF; v_call: TRBV7-9; j_call: TRBJ2-1; d_call: TRBD2; clone_size: NA
cdr3_nt: TGCGCCAGCAGCTTGATGCCGGAAAACACTGAAGCTTTCTTT; cdr3_aa: CASSLMPENTEAFF; v_call: TRBV5-1; j_call: TRBJ1-1; d_call: NA; clone_size: many
cdr3_nt: TGTGCCAGCAGCTTGGGTTCCCACAGGGAGGAGCGCACAGATACGCAGTATTTT; cdr3_aa: CASSLGSHREERTDTQYF; v_call: TRBV7-2; j_call: TRBJ2-3; d_call: NA; clone_size: few
cdr3_nt: TGTGCCAGCAGCCCTGACTACAATGAGCAGTTCTTC; cdr3_aa: CASSPDYNEQFF; v_call: TRBV7-8; j_call: TRBJ2-1; d_call: NA; clone_size: many
cdr3_nt: TGCAGTGCTAGAGATCGGCTCGGCAATGAGCAGTTCTTC; cdr3_aa: CSARDRLGNEQFF; v_call: TRBV20-1; j_call: TRBJ2-1; d_call: NA; clone_size: NA
cdr3_nt: TGTGCCAGCAGTGAAGTTACAGGGAGCTACGAGCAGTACTTC; cdr3_aa: CASSEVTGSYEQYF; v_call: TRBV2; j_call: TRBJ2-7; d_call: NA; clone_size: NA
cdr3_nt: TGTGCCAGCAGTGAAGGGGTCAGGGGGCGTCAGAATGAGCAGTTCTTC; cdr3_aa: CASSEGVRGRQNEQFF; v_call: TRBV6-1; j_call: TRBJ2-1; d_call: TRBD1; clone_size: few
cdr3_nt: TGTGCCAGCAGCCTAGCGGGAGGGTCCCCCCAAGAGACCCAGTACTTC; cdr3_aa: CASSLAGGSPQETQYF; v_call: TRBV7-2; j_call: TRBJ2-5; d_call: TRBD2; clone_size: NA
cdr3_nt: TGCAGTGCTAGCTGGACAGGGGCCCCCTACAATGAGCAGTTCTTC; cdr3_aa: CSASWTGAPYNEQFF; v_call: TRBV20-1; j_call: TRBJ2-1; d_call: TRBD1; clone_size: NA
cdr3_nt: TGTGCCAGCAGCCCCGACCAGGGGTACGTCACTGAAGCTTTCTTT; cdr3_aa: CASSPDQGYVTEAFF; v_call: TRBV7-9; j_call: TRBJ1-1; d_call: NA; clone_size: few
cdr3_nt: TGTGCCACAAGGACAGGGATCGGCACCGGGGAGCTGTTTTTT; cdr3_aa: CATRTGIGTGELFF; v_call: TRBV19; j_call: TRBJ2-2; d_call: TRBD1; clone_size: once
cdr3_nt: TGTGCCAGCAGCAAGGGACTAGCGGGAGACTACGAGCAGTACTTC; cdr3_aa: CASSKGLAGDYEQYF; v_call: TRBV12-3/TRBV12-4; j_call: TRBJ2-7; d_call: TRBD2; clone_size: NA
cdr3_nt: TGTGCCAGCAGGAACACCCTCCGGTCACCCCTCCACTTT; cdr3_aa: CASRNTLRSPLHF; v_call: TRBV2; j_call: TRBJ1-6; d_call: NA; clone_size: many
cdr3_nt: TGTGCCAGCTGTTTAATGAATCAGCCCCAGCATTTT; cdr3_aa: CASCLMNQPQHF; v_call: TRBV12-3/TRBV12-4; j_call: TRBJ1-5; d_call: NA; clone_size: few
cdr3_nt: TGTGCCAGCAGCCCACAGGGGGGGATCAACACCATATATTTT; cdr3_aa: CASSPQGGINTIYF; v_call: TRBV3-1; j_call: TRBJ1-3; d_call: TRBD1; clone_size: NA
cdr3_nt: TGTGCCAGTAGGCCCCCGGGACCCACGACCGCCGAGCAGTACTTC; cdr3_aa: CASRPPGPTTAEQYF; v_call: TRBV19; j_call: TRBJ2-7; d_call: NA; clone_size: NA
cdr3_nt: TGTGCCTGGGGAAGACAAGAATCCTATGGCTACACCTTC; cdr3_aa: CAWGRQESYGYTF; v_call: TRBV30; j_call: TRBJ1-2; d_call: NA; clone_size: NA
cdr3_nt: TGTGCCAGCAGACCCACTAGCGCCCCCGGGGAGCTGTTTTTT; cdr3_aa: CASRPTSAPGELFF; v_call: TRBV3-1; j_call: TRBJ2-2; d_call: TRBD2; clone_size: few
cdr3_nt: TGTGCCAGCAGTTTATCGATAACTAGCACAGATACGCAGTATTTT; cdr3_aa: CASSLSITSTDTQYF; v_call: TRBV28; j_call: TRBJ2-3; d_call: NA; clone_size: NA
cdr3_nt: TGTGCCAGCAGTTTAGTGTTCACCGGGGAGCTGTTTTTT; cdr3_aa: CASSLVFTGELFF; v_call: TRBV12-3/TRBV12-4; j_call: TRBJ2-2; d_call: NA; clone_size: few
cdr3_nt: TGTGCCTGGGTTGTCGGTGAAAAACTGTTTTTT; cdr3_aa: CAWVVGEKLFF; v_call: TRBV30; j_call: TRBJ1-4; d_call: NA; clone_size: NA
cdr3_nt: TGCAGTGCTAGCATGCAGGATCCCAATCAGCCCCAGCATTTT; cdr3_aa: CSASMQDPNQPQHF; v_call: TRBV20-1; j_call: TRBJ1-5; d_call: NA; clone_size: NA
cdr3_nt: TGCAGTGCTAGAGATTTACTTAATAAAGACGAAAAACTGTTTTTT; cdr3_aa: CSARDLLNKDEKLFF; v_call: TRBV20-1; j_call: TRBJ1-4; d_call: NA; clone_size: few
cdr3_nt: TGTGCCAGCAGCCCGACACAGGGTTCTAGCAATCAGCCCCAGCATTTT; cdr3_aa: CASSPTQGSSNQPQHF; v_call: TRBV3-1; j_call: TRBJ1-5; d_call: NA; clone_size: few
cdr3_nt: TGTGCCAGCAGTCGGGGGGGGAGGGTTAACACTGAAGCTTTCTTT; cdr3_aa: CASSRGGRVNTEAFF; v_call: TRBV12-3/TRBV12-4; j_call: TRBJ1-1; d_call: NA; clone_size: many
cdr3_nt: TGTGCCAGCAGGGCAACGGGCCCCCCTGAAGCTTTCTTT; cdr3_aa: CASRATGPPEAFF; v_call: TRBV7-9; j_call: TRBJ1-1; d_call: NA; clone_size: NA
cdr3_nt: TGCAGCGTTGGGACCCGTCATTCGGAAGAGCAGTACTTC; cdr3_aa: CSVGTRHSEEQYF; v_call: TRBV29-1; j_call: TRBJ2-7; d_call: NA; clone_size: NA